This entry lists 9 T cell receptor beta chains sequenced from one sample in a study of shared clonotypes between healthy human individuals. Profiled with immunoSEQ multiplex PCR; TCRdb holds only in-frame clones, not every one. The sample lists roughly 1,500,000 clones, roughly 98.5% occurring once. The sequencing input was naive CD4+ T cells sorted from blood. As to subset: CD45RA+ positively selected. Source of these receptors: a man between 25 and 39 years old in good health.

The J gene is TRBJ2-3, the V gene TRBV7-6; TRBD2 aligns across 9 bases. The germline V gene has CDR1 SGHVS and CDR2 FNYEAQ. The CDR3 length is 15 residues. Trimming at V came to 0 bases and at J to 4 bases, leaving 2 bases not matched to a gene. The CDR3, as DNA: TGTGCCAGCAGCTTAGCGCCTAGCGGGGCAGATACGCAGTATTTT. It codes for CASSLAPSGADTQYF.

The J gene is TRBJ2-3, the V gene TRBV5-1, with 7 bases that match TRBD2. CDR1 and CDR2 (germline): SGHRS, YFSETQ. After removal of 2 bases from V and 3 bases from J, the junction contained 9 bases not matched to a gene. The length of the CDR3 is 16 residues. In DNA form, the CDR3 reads TGCGCCAGCAGCTTAACACAGCGGGACTTAACAGATACGCAGTATTTT. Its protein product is CASSLTQRDLTDTQYF.

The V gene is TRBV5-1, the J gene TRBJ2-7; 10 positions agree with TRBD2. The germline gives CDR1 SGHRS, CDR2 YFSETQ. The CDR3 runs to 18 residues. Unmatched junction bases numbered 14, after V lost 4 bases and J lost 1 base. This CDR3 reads CASSTLIGTSVTSYEQYF. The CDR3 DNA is TGCGCCAGCAGCACCCTCATAGGGACTAGCGTCACATCCTACGAGCAGTACTTC.

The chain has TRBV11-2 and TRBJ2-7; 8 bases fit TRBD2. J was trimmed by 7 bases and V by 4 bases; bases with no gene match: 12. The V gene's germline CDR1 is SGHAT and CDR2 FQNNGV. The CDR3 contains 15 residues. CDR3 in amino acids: CASSYYRAGAREQYF. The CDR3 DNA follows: TGTGCCAGCAGCTACTATCGAGCGGGAGCTCGGGAGCAGTACTTC.

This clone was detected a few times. For the CDR3, the DNA is TGTGCCTGGAGTGTACTGGGACAGGGGGCCTATGGCTACACCTTC. Translated: CAWSVLGQGAYGYTF. The genes are TRBV30 and TRBJ1-2, with 12 bases that match TRBD1. CDR1 is GTSNPN, CDR2 SVGIG, per germline (reference sequence). CDR3 size: 15 residues. The V and J ends lost 0 bases and 4 bases, in that order; junction bases with no gene match: 3.

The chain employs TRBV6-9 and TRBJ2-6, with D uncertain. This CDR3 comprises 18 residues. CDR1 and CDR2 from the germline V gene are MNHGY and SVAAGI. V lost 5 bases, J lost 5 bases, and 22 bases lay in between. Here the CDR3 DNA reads TGTGCCAGCAGTAGTCGAAACTTACGACAAAGTCGGGCCAACGTCCTGACTTTC. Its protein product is CASSSRNLRQSRANVLTF.

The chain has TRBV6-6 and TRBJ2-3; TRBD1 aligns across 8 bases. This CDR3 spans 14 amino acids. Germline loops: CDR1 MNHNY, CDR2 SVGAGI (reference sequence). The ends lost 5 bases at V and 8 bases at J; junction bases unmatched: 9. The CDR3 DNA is TGTGCCAGCAGTCCAGGGGGCGATACGGGTACGCAGTATTTT. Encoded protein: CASSPGGDTGTQYF.

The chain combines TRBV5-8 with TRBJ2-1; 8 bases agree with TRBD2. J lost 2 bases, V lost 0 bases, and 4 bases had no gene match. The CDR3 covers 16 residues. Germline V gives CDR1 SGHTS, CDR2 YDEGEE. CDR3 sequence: CASSLAFGRAYNEQFF. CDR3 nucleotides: TGTGCCAGCAGCTTGGCTTTCGGGAGGGCCTACAATGAGCAGTTCTTC.

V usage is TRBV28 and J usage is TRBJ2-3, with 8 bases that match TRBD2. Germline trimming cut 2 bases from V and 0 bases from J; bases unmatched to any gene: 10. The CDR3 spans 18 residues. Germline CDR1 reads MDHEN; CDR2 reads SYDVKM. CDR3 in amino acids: CASSLPGSGSYSTDTQYF. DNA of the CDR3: TGTGCCAGCAGTTTACCGGGCAGCGGGAGCTATAGCACAGATACGCAGTATTTT.